This section outlines one TCR beta chain sequence together with its context. These data are taken from a study of blood T cell repertoires in COVID-19. Clones were sequenced by immunoSEQ multiplex PCR, and TCRdb holds only the in-frame ones, with some missing. The table has about 210,000 clones, around nine tenths seen once. V lost 0 bases, J lost 8 bases, and 16 bases lay in between. The germline V gene encodes CDR1 MNHNS and CDR2 SASEGT. The CDR3 spans 16 residues. The sample consisted of peripheral blood. The sequence derives from a man aged 55 to 69 with acute or convalescent COVID-19. The chain is built from TRBV6-1 and TRBJ1-4; D gene ambiguous. The CDR3 region has the DNA TGTGCCAGCAGTGAAGCGCGGACTCACGCGGGGGAAAAACTGTTTTTT. This encodes CASSEARTHAGEKLFF.